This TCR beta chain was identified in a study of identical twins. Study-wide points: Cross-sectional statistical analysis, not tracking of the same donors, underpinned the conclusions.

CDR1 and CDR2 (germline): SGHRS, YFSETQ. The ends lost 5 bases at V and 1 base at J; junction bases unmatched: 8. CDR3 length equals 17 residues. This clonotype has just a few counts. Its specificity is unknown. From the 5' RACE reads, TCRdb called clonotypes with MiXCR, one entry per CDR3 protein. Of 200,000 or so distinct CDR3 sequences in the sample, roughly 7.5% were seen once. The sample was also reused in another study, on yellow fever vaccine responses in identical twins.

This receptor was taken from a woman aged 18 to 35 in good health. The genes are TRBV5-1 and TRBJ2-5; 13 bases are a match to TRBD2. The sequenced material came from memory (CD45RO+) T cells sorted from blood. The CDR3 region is CASSRTSGGRIQETQYF. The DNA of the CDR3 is TGCGCCAGCAGTCGGACTAGCGGGGGCCGGATCCAAGAGACCCAGTACTTC.